What follows are 15 T cell receptor beta chains derived from one specimen sequenced in a study of blood T cell repertoires in COVID-19. This table comes from immunoSEQ multiplex PCR, and its TCRdb copy is limited to in-frame clones, with some not included. The sample gives a few hundred thousand clones, roughly 86% of which show up once; approximately 9.8% is in the top ten. Specimen: peripheral blood. The source of these receptors is a man aged 35-49 years who had recovered from COVID-19.

The V and J genes are TRBV7-8 and TRBJ2-7, with 8 bases that match TRBD2. The CDR3 spans 17 residues. J lost 3 bases, V lost 4 bases, and 14 bases had no gene match. Germline V gene sequence: CDR1 SGHVS, CDR2 FQNEAQ. In nucleotides, the CDR3 is TGTGCCAGCAGCTCGAGTCTCCTAGCGGGCGGGATCTACGAGCAGTACTTC. This sequence encodes CASSSSLLAGGIYEQYF.

The chain's CDR3 is CSASWASGGAYSDTQYF. CDR3 coding DNA: TGCAGTGCTAGTTGGGCTAGCGGGGGGGCCTATTCAGATACGCAGTATTTT. The V gene is TRBV20-1, the J gene TRBJ2-3, with 12 positions matching TRBD2. With 3 bases clipped from V and 4 bases from J, the junction kept 11 bases outside the gene matches. Germline-derived CDR1 and CDR2 are DFQATT and SNEGSKA (reference sequence). The CDR3 is made up of 17 amino acids.

The V call is TRBV4-3, the J call TRBJ2-1; the match to TRBD1 covers 11 bases. Germline CDR1 is LGHNA and CDR2 is YSLEER. This CDR3 is built from 15 residues. With V trimmed by 5 bases and J by 2 bases, 2 bases remained unmatched. This CDR3 reads CASSWDRGTYNEQFF. CDR3 nucleotide sequence: TGCGCCAGCAGCTGGGACAGGGGGACCTACAATGAGCAGTTCTTC.

The genes are TRBV14 and TRBJ2-1; 9 nucleotides agree with TRBD1. The trim removed 3 bases at V and 7 bases at J, leaving 4 bases unmatched. Germline V gives CDR1 SGHDN, CDR2 FVKESK. The length of the CDR3 is 14 residues. This CDR3 reads CASSHTGGGNEQFF. The CDR3 DNA reads TGTGCCAGCAGCCACACAGGGGGCGGGAATGAGCAGTTCTTC. The full variable domain, completed using reference TRBV14 and TRBJ2-1, is EAGVTQFPSHSVIEKGQTVTLRCDPISGHDNLYWYRRVMGKEIKFLLHFVKESKQDESGMPNNRFLAERTGGTYSTLKVQPAELEDSGVYFCASSHTGGGNEQFFGPGTRLTVL.

In nucleotides, the CDR3 is TGCGCCAGCAGTGACCCTGGTCTTCGGGGGGGGACCCAGTACTTC. It is translated as CASSDPGLRGGTQYF. The chain combines TRBV10-2 with TRBJ2-5; 8 nucleotides align to TRBD2. Germline-derived CDR1 and CDR2 are WSHSY and SAAADI. The CDR3 spans 15 residues. V lost 3 bases and J lost 7; bases outside the gene matches: 10.

The chain carries TRBV27 and TRBJ1-2; D remains unclear. Germline V lookup: CDR1 MNHEY, CDR2 SMNVEV (reference sequence). V gave up 1 base and J gave up 5 bases, with 11 bases separating them. The CDR3 has 14 residues. The CDR3 sequence is CASSLYAGEYGYTF. The CDR3, as DNA: TGTGCCAGCAGTTTATATGCCGGGGAGTATGGCTACACCTTC.

This sequence joins TRBV19 and TRBJ2-6; tentative D call: TRBD1 (5 bases). Germline V lookup: CDR1 LNHDA, CDR2 SQIVND (reference sequence). Trimming stripped 6 bases from V and 0 bases from J, with 15 bases between. The CDR3 spans 17 residues. CDR3 DNA: TGTGCCAGTAGCTTCGCGACAGTGACCTCTGGGGCCAACGTCCTGACTTTC. Its protein product is CASSFATVTSGANVLTF.

This clone was observed a handful of times. The chain joins TRBV4-2 to TRBJ1-2, with TRBD1 matching 7 bases. J gave up 6 bases and V 0 bases, and 10 bases lay outside the gene matches. Germline V lookup: CDR1 LGHNA, CDR2 YNFKEQ. The CDR3 is made up of 16 amino acids. The CDR3 spells CASSQDRAGGRDGYTF. The CDR3 DNA sequence: TGTGCCAGCAGCCAAGATAGAGCAGGGGGAAGAGATGGCTACACCTTC.

The chain has TRBV10-1 and TRBJ2-5, with a weak D call TRBD1 (5 bases). The germline V gene has CDR1 WNHNN and CDR2 SYGVQD (reference sequence). This CDR3 comprises 15 residues. Trimming removed 3 bases from V and 5 bases from J, with 16 bases in between. The CDR3, as DNA: TGCGCCAGCAGTGAAGATCGGCGGAACAGGGAGACCCAGTACTTC. It translates to CASSEDRRNRETQYF.

The chain uses TRBV21-1 and TRBJ2-2; the table names TRBD2, a call not compared with the DNA. TRBV21-1 is given as a pseudogene. The CDR3 runs 13 residues. DNA of the CDR3: TGTGCCAGCACCCCGGGAGGGGCCGGGGAGCTGTTTTTT. It encodes CASTPGGAGELFF.

This clone showed up just once. The chain joins TRBV7-2 to TRBJ1-2, with D possibly matching TRBD1 (6 bases). Trimming left V 5 bases short and J 0 bases short, with 13 bases between. Germline assignment: CDR1 SGHTA and CDR2 FQGNSA. The CDR3 is 15 residues long. Written as DNA, the CDR3 is TGTGCCAGCAGCCTAGGACAGTCTTCTAACTATGGCTACACCTTC. Amino acid sequence: CASSLGQSSNYGYTF.

The chain has TRBV7-2 and TRBJ1-1; 7 bases align to TRBD1. Trimming at V came to 3 bases and at J to 5 bases, leaving 6 bases not matched to a gene. The CDR3 is made up of 14 amino acids. Germline loops: CDR1 SGHTA, CDR2 FQGNSA. CDR3 nucleotides: TGTGCCAGCAGCTTCGACAGGGTAAGAACTGAAGCTTTCTTT. This gives the protein CASSFDRVRTEAFF.

The chain recombines TRBV5-1 with TRBJ2-1; 7 nucleotides align to TRBD2. Germline V CDR1 and CDR2: SGHRS, YFSETQ. The CDR3 contains 15 residues. The junction had 9 bases not matched to a gene; V was cut back by 2 bases and J by 7 bases. Here the CDR3 reads CASSFSSGVGNEQFF. CDR3 sequence (DNA): TGCGCCAGCAGCTTTTCTAGCGGAGTAGGAAATGAGCAGTTCTTC.

The chain uses TRBV19 and TRBJ2-3; no definite D call. V was pared by 7 bases and J by 4 bases, with 12 bases between. This CDR3 region has 13 residues. Germline loops: CDR1 LNHDA, CDR2 SQIVND (reference sequence). CDR3 sequence reads: CASKTRNPDTQYF. Here the CDR3 DNA reads TGTGCCAGTAAGACGAGGAACCCAGATACGCAGTATTTT.

In this sample, this clone turned up a few times. V and J are TRBV10-1 and TRBJ1-5, with 9 bases matching TRBD1. CDR3 length equals 17 residues. CDR1 and CDR2 from the germline V gene are WNHNN and SYGVQD (reference sequence). The junction had 11 bases not matched to a gene; V was cut back by 8 bases and J by 0 bases. The CDR3 DNA reads as TGCGCCAGCGGGGACAGGGTTGGGGCACATAGCAATCAGCCCCAGCATTTT. It codes for CASGDRVGAHSNQPQHF.